These T cell receptor beta chains were read from a single sample in a study of Graves' ophthalmopathy and Graves' hyperthyroidism. One entry per CDR3 protein results from TCRdb running MiXCR on the multiplex PCR reads. In the table there are almost 750,000 distinct CDR3 sequences, 40% of which are singletons. Sequencing was carried out using peripheral blood. These TCRs come from an adult man with Graves' ophthalmopathy. CDR3s include the opening cysteine and the closing phenylalanine or tryptophan. A D gene is named only where the DNA matches it firmly. Only some rows state a clone size, as once, few, many or a class for expanded clones.

v_gene	abundance	j_gene	d_gene	CDR3nt	CDR3aa
TRBV4-1	few	TRBJ1-1	-	TGCGCCAGCAGTTGGGTCCAGGGCTCCTTGAACACTGAAGCTTTCTTT	CASSWVQGSLNTEAFF
TRBV10-3	-	TRBJ1-2	-	TGTGCCATCAGTGAGGCTAATCAGGGGACCGACTATGGCTACACCTTC	CAISEANQGTDYGYTF
TRBV10-3	once	TRBJ2-7	-	TGTGCCATCGGGAGAGGGAGCTCCTACGAGCAGTACTTC	CAIGRGSSYEQYF
TRBV5-6	few	TRBJ1-6	TRBD1	TGTGCCAGCAGCTTCGTGAGGGACAGGGCTTCACCCCTCCACTTT	CASSFVRDRASPLHF
TRBV7-9	-	TRBJ2-7	TRBD1	TGTGCCAGCAGCTTAGTGGAGACAGGGACCTACGAGCAGTACTTC	CASSLVETGTYEQYF
TRBV7-2	few	TRBJ2-7	-	TGTGCCAGCAGTGTCTTGGACCCCAGGGCCGAGCAGTACTTC	CASSVLDPRAEQYF
TRBV7-9	many	TRBJ1-1	-	TGTGCCAGCAGCTTGTGGCCGGGGGCTCGGACTGAAGCTTTCTTT	CASSLWPGARTEAFF
TRBV15	many	TRBJ2-5	TRBD1	TGTGCCACCAGCATAACACGCCGGGACAGTGAGACCCAGTACTTC	CATSITRRDSETQYF
TRBV9	-	TRBJ2-7	TRBD2	TGTGCCAGCAGCGTAGGAACTAGCGGGCCCTACGAGCAGTACTTC	CASSVGTSGPYEQYF
TRBV7-9	many	TRBJ1-6	TRBD1	TGTGCCAGCAGCGTCCGGGACAGCCCCAATTCACCCCTCCACTTT	CASSVRDSPNSPLHF
TRBV7-3	many	TRBJ1-6	-	TGTGCCAGCAGCTTAATTGGCCAGGGAGCCGCTTCACCCCTCCACTTT	CASSLIGQGAASPLHF
TRBV20-1	few	TRBJ1-5	-	TGCAGTGCTCCCGCGAGAGGGGTCACTCAGCCCCAGCATTTT	CSAPARGVTQPQHF
TRBV24-1	-	TRBJ1-5	-	TGTGCCAGCCAAAACGGGGGGAACAATCAGCCCCAGCATTTT	CASQNGGNNQPQHF
TRBV12-3/TRBV12-4	many	TRBJ1-2	-	TGTGCCAGCAGTTTGGGACACGGAAACTATGGCTACACCTTC	CASSLGHGNYGYTF
TRBV7-3	-	TRBJ2-3	-	TGTGCCAGCAGCCGGGCCAATGCAGATACGCAGTATTTT	CASSRANADTQYF
TRBV6-2/TRBV6-3	-	TRBJ1-1	TRBD1	TGTGCCAGCAGTAACCCACAGGGGTTGATAGGCACTGAAGCTTTCTTT	CASSNPQGLIGTEAFF
TRBV7-9	-	TRBJ2-7	TRBD1	TGTGCCAGCAGCTTAGGGTCGCCAGCAGGGGGCTTAGCCGAGCAGTACTTC	CASSLGSPAGGLAEQYF
TRBV7-9	few	TRBJ1-2	-	TGTGCCAGCAGCTCACCTTACTATGGCTACACCTTC	CASSSPYYGYTF
TRBV19	once	TRBJ2-2	TRBD1	TGTGCCAGTAGGGACAGGGTATACACCGGGGAGCTGTTTTTT	CASRDRVYTGELFF
TRBV20-1	few	TRBJ1-6	-	TGCAGTGCCCGGGGCCAGATTAATTCACCCCTCCACTTT	CSARGQINSPLHF
TRBV2	few	TRBJ2-7	-	TGTGCCAGCAGTGAGGGACCCAGAATCTACGAGCAGTACTTC	CASSEGPRIYEQYF
TRBV10-2	many	TRBJ2-7	-	TGCGCCAGCAGTTCCAGGGGCCCCTACGAGCAGTACTTC	CASSSRGPYEQYF
TRBV12-3/TRBV12-4	few	TRBJ1-5	-	TGTGCCAGCACCTGGGGGAGTATTAGCAATCAGCCCCAGCATTTT	CASTWGSISNQPQHF
TRBV11-2	few	TRBJ2-4	TRBD2	TGTGCCAGCAGCCTAGCGGGAGGGAAAAACATTCAGTACTTC	CASSLAGGKNIQYF
TRBV29-1	-	TRBJ2-7	TRBD1	TGCAGCGTTGAAGTCCAGGGGGTGGCGAGTGAGCAGTACTTC	CSVEVQGVASEQYF
TRBV6-5	few	TRBJ1-6	TRBD1	TGTGCCAGCAGTCAAGACAGGGTTTCCTCACCCCTCCACTTT	CASSQDRVSSPLHF
TRBV27	few	TRBJ2-7	TRBD2	TGTGCCAGCAGTCAATCCTTAGCGGGAGTGCTCTCCGAGCAGTACTTC	CASSQSLAGVLSEQYF
TRBV20-1	many	TRBJ1-6	-	TGCAGTGCTAGCTTCGGGGGGGATTCACCCCTCCACTTT	CSASFGGDSPLHF
TRBV5-4	few	TRBJ2-7	TRBD1	TGTGCCAGCACCACTAAGGGACAGGGCTCCTACGAGCAGTACTTC	CASTTKGQGSYEQYF
TRBV25-1	-	TRBJ2-5	-	TGTGCCAGCAGTGATAGTGCCGGGGGTGGAGAGACCCAGTACTTC	CASSDSAGGGETQYF
TRBV25-1	-	TRBJ1-5	TRBD1	TGTGCCAGCAGTGATCCGGGACAGGGGGATCAGCCCCAGCATTTT	CASSDPGQGDQPQHF
TRBV10-3	few	TRBJ2-5	-	TGTGCCAGCAGTTACATCCCGACTAGACCGAAAGAGACCCAGTACTTC	CASSYIPTRPKETQYF
TRBV7-2	many	TRBJ1-1	-	TGTGCCAGCAGCTCACAGAAGGACGCTGAAGCTTTCTTT	CASSSQKDAEAFF
TRBV19	-	TRBJ2-7	-	TGTGCCAGTAGTATGGGACGGGCGGGCTTC	CASSMGRAGF
TRBV24-1	many	TRBJ2-5	-	TGTGCCACCAGTGTTAGCGGACAAGAGACCCAGTACTTC	CATSVSGQETQYF
TRBV29-1	many	TRBJ1-1	-	TGCAGCGTTGACGCCGGGTTTTCGAACACTGAAGCTTTCTTT	CSVDAGFSNTEAFF
TRBV11-1	once	TRBJ1-4	-	TGTGCCAGCAGCAGCGCGTTACAGGGACGGAAACTGTTTTTT	CASSSALQGRKLFF
TRBV25-1	-	TRBJ2-2	-	TGTGCCAGCAATCTACTCTTGGGGACACCACCCGGGGAGCTGTTTTTT	CASNLLLGTPPGELFF
TRBV7-9	many	TRBJ2-7	-	TGTGCCAGCAGCCGACTGTCGGGCGAGCAGTACTTC	CASSRLSGEQYF
TRBV19	few	TRBJ1-2	TRBD1	TGTGCCAGTAGTATAGTATTAACCCGGACAGGACGAAACTATGGCTACACCTTC	CASSIVLTRTGRNYGYTF
TRBV6-5	few	TRBJ2-6	-	TGTGCCAGCAGTTACAATTCGCCAAACGTCCTGACTTTC	CASSYNSPNVLTF
TRBV2	-	TRBJ1-2	TRBD1	TGTGCCAGCAGTGTTGGGACAGGGTATGGCTACACCTTC	CASSVGTGYGYTF
TRBV20-1	many	TRBJ2-5	TRBD2	TGCAGTGCTAGAGGAGCGGGGGGCCAAGAGACCCAGTACTTC	CSARGAGGQETQYF
TRBV10-3	few	TRBJ2-7	-	TGTGCCAGCAGTGGAGTAGCGGTCGACGAGCAGTACTTC	CASSGVAVDEQYF
TRBV24-1	-	TRBJ1-2	TRBD1	TGTGCCACCAGTGGGGGACAGGGGAATGGCTACACCTTC	CATSGGQGNGYTF
TRBV10-3	few	TRBJ2-7	-	TGTGCCATCAGCGATAAGTCATTTCGCAGATTTAGCTCCTACGAGCAGTACTTC	CAISDKSFRRFSSYEQYF
TRBV9	many	TRBJ1-6	-	TGTGCCAGCAGCGTAGGCGGCGGGAATTCACCCCTCCACTTT	CASSVGGGNSPLHF
TRBV19	many	TRBJ1-5	-	TGTGCCAGTAGTACCCTCACAGTCAATCAGCCCCAGCATTTT	CASSTLTVNQPQHF
TRBV15	few	TRBJ1-4	TRBD1	TGTGCCACCAGCAGTAGGGGGCAGGGTAGCGAAAAACTGTTTTTT	CATSSRGQGSEKLFF
TRBV14	few	TRBJ1-5	-	TGTGCCAGCAGCCGACCATATTATAGCAATCAGCCCCAGCATTTT	CASSRPYYSNQPQHF
TRBV29-1	few	TRBJ1-1	-	TGCAGCGTTGGTAGACAGAACACTGAAGCTTTCTTT	CSVGRQNTEAFF
TRBV7-2	few	TRBJ2-5	-	TGTGCCAGCAGCTTCCCCCGGAGGACAGTAAAAGAGACCCAGTACTTC	CASSFPRRTVKETQYF
TRBV15	many	TRBJ1-2	-	TGTGCCACCAGCAGAGATAAGGGCTCGTCGGGCTACACCTTC	CATSRDKGSSGYTF
TRBV10-3	few	TRBJ2-7	-	TGTGCCAGCAGTTACTCCCGGTACGAGCAGTACTTC	CASSYSRYEQYF
TRBV11-2	-	TRBJ2-7	-	TGTGCCAGCAGCCAAGAATCAGAGTTCTCCTACGAGCAGTACTTC	CASSQESEFSYEQYF
TRBV7-3	-	TRBJ1-1	-	TGTGCCAGCAGTTTGGGGACCCGCGGTATAATCACTGAAGCTTTCTTT	CASSLGTRGIITEAFF
TRBV7-9	many	TRBJ1-4	-	TGTGCCAGCAGCTTGGACAGCCAGGAAAAACTGTTTTTT	CASSLDSQEKLFF
TRBV10-1	many	TRBJ2-7	-	TGCGCCAGCAGTGATAGCCCCAACCGGTACGAGCAGTACTTC	CASSDSPNRYEQYF
TRBV11-1	few	TRBJ2-7	-	TGTGCCAGCAGCTTAGCGCTAGCGGCAGGGGGGGCCTACGAGCAGTACTTC	CASSLALAAGGAYEQYF